Included here is one T cell receptor beta chain sequence, with context. The sample holds a few counts of this clonotype. Its antigen target is currently unknown. No much larger clone exists at a distance of one base, and base qualities are not known. The germline V gene (reference sequence) provides CDR1 SEHNR and CDR2 FQNEAQ. Cut back by 5 bases and 3 bases, the V and J ends lie 8 bases apart. From cysteine to phenylalanine, the CDR3 is 12 amino acids long. Kept here is only the CDR3 DNA, which spans 36 bases and is read in frame from base 1. The roughly 39 donors, aged roughly 6 to 100 years, were systemically healthy Caucasian individuals from Russia. Each donor gave 8 to 10 milliliters of peripheral blood, drawn into EDTA-treated Vacutainer tubes. PBMCs were isolated by Ficoll-Paque density-gradient centrifugation, with at least 7 million obtained per sample. Total RNA, at least 5.5 micrograms per sample, was extracted from PBMCs with Trizol reagent. For every donor, an aliquot of PBMCs went through flow cytometry to measure the percentages of naive CD45RAhigh/CD27high T cells.

The library was obtained by 5' RACE. TCRdb names Illumina HiSeq 2500 as the instrument used. A second about 7 to 12 cycle PCR used a sample-barcoded 5' primer and a J-beta primer mix. Each TCR beta cDNA molecule received a unique molecular identifier from a template-switch 5' adaptor carrying 12 random nucleotides. At least 2.5 million CDR3-containing paired-end reads were obtained from each sample. All of the RNA was converted into first-strand cDNA using the Mint cDNA synthesis kit, with a TRBC-specific oligonucleotide serving as the primer. Following uracil-DNA glycosylase treatment, a first 18-cycle PCR with universal primers M1SS and BC2_uni_R was performed on all cDNA. In the source study's methods: Each sample was normalized by randomly selecting 1 million high-quality reads, each carrying a distinct molecular identifier. Instead of being binned into consensus sequences, reads with shared molecular identifiers were discarded. MiTCR, with a Q25 quality threshold and the strictest error-elimination algorithm, was used for CDR3 identification, clonotype clustering and error correction. Lower-bound total TCR beta diversity was estimated with a nonparametric unseen species model using Euler transformation. Through fastp at Q25 and MiXCR, TCRdb rebuilt clones from the public reads, retaining in-frame beta chains. Each CDR3 protein appears once, grouped with its most common genes and DNA. The V and J calls follow TCRdb's processing rather than the paper's. The sample records around 990,000 distinct CDR3 sequences, 30% to 40% of which are singletons. Around 12% of the sample is in the top ten clones.

The source of the sample is a study of blood T cells in healthy people across ages (dated by TCRdb to about 2015). Notes on the research overall: In model experiments, template switching captured roughly one uniquely barcoded TCR beta cDNA molecule for every two T cells. Age-related changes in TCR beta repertoire diversity were measured in the study by deep sequencing normalized with unique cDNA molecular identifiers. The donors were split into four age groups: young (average about 15 years), middle-aged (39), aged (roughly 68) and long-lived (about 74). Donors of different ages were randomly distributed across sequencing lanes to avoid experimental bias. Two additional independent replicas of 1 million unique cDNA reads from the same blood draw were analyzed for two donors (one aged 18 to 29 and one aged 80 or older). Here is what the overall study found, with its caveats: As age increased, observed TCR beta diversity per million T cells dropped in a roughly linear way, and a significant reduction was already evident by age 40. There was a strong correlation between observed TCR beta diversity and the percentage of naive T cells measured by flow cytometry. Conclusive comparison of naive and antigen-experienced compartments was prevented by the profiling of bulk unsorted PBMCs. Total diversity estimates from one million sequenced T cells were considered lower bounds and underestimates. The CMV infection status of donors was not known, potentially confounding age-related changes in expanded clonotypes. Compared with the aged group, more naive CD4+ T cells, fewer expanded clones and increased TCR diversity were shown by the long-lived group, suggesting age selection.

This receptor was obtained from a man aged 18-30 years in good health. The rearranged chain carries TRBV7-9 and TRBJ2-7; confidence is insufficient to name the D gene. The sample was blood. Here the CDR3 is given as CASSPLGYEQYF. The DNA reads TGTGCCAGCAGCCCACTGGGCTACGAGCAGTACTTC.